The 22 T cell receptor beta chains below were found in one sample sequenced in a study of OX40 agonist ivuxolimab in advanced cancers. Some clones are missing from TCRdb's copy, which holds only in-frame ones; the method was immunoSEQ multiplex PCR. The table shows approximately 84,000 clones, with roughly 87% occurring only once. The starting material was CD4+ or CD8+ T cells sorted from blood, obtained in a trial of the OX40 agonist ivuxolimab. These receptors were collected from an adult with an advanced solid tumor such as melanoma, head and neck, liver or kidney cancer.

The chain recombines TRBV11-2 with TRBJ2-3; D might be TRBD2 (6 bases). V dropped 5 bases and J dropped 9 bases, with 33 bases sitting between them. The CDR3 length is 19 residues. CDR1 and CDR2 (germline): SGHAT, FQNNGV. CDR3 region: CASSQTGTLLTSPLGTQYF. Here the CDR3 DNA reads TGTGCCAGCAGCCAAACCGGGACGCTCCTGACTAGTCCCCTAGGCACGCAGTATTTT.

The chain combines TRBV29-1 with TRBJ2-5; no clear D gene. The V end lost 3 bases, the J end lost 4 bases, and 9 bases lay between the germline ends. CDR3 length: 12 residues. Germline V gives CDR1 SQVTM, CDR2 ANQGSEA. CDR3: CSVDGSAETQYF. The CDR3, as DNA: TGCAGCGTTGATGGATCGGCAGAGACCCAGTACTTC.

The chain employs TRBV14 and TRBJ2-1; weak D call: TRBD2 (5 bases). This CDR3 contains 15 residues. Between the trimmed V and J ends, which lost 2 bases and 1 base, there was a span of 9 bases. Germline V lookup: CDR1 SGHDN, CDR2 FVKESK. The CDR3 loop reads CASSQRELSYNEQFF. The CDR3 nucleotides read TGTGCCAGCAGCCAAAGGGAGTTGTCCTACAATGAGCAGTTCTTC.

The gene calls are TRBV7-2 and TRBJ2-5; D unclear. The CDR3 is 13 amino acids. Germline lookup yields CDR1 SGHTA and CDR2 FQGNSA. V lost 6 bases, J lost 3 bases, and 11 bases lay in between. CDR3 amino acids: CASRKSGKETQYF. CDR3 sequence (DNA): TGTGCCAGCAGAAAATCGGGTAAAGAGACCCAGTACTTC. Full variable domain (missing parts from reference TRBV7-2 and TRBJ2-5): GAGVSQSPSNKVTEKGKDVELRCDPISGHTALYWYRQSLGQGLEFLIYFQGNSAPDKSGLPSDRFSAERTGGSVSTLTIQRTQQEDSAVYLCASRKSGKETQYFGPGTRLLVL.

The chain joins TRBV5-1 to TRBJ1-2; D is undetermined. The CDR3 is 15 residues long. V shed 0 bases and J shed 4 bases, with 13 bases lying between them. Germline V gene data show CDR1 as SGHRS and CDR2 as YFSETQ. Written as DNA, the CDR3 is TGCGCCAGCAGCTTGGCCTCTAGGCTGGTCTATGGCTACACCTTC. Translated, it gives CASSLASRLVYGYTF. Filled out from reference TRBV5-1 and TRBJ1-2, the complete variable domain reads KAGVTQTPRYLIKTRGQQVTLSCSPISGHRSVSWYQQTPGQGLQFLFEYFSETQRNKGNFPGRFSGRQFSNSRSEMNVSTLELGDSALYLCASSLASRLVYGYTFGSGTRLTVV.

The chain carries TRBV6-6 and TRBJ1-3; 8 nucleotides align to TRBD1. The J call is in doubt because the DNA end fits TRBJ2-2 better. The CDR3 loop spans 16 amino acids. Germline lookup yields CDR1 MNHNY and CDR2 SVGAGI (reference sequence). CDR3 coding DNA: TGTGCCAGCAGTTACACCGGACAGGGAGCCACCGGGGAGCTGTTTTTT. As protein: CASSYTGQGATGELFF.

This clone turned up a few times. This chain connects TRBV2 to TRBJ2-1; the match to TRBD2 covers 8 bases. The CDR3 spans 19 residues. V shed 5 bases and J 10 bases; nucleotides not matched to a gene: 25. Germline CDR1 SNHLY, CDR2 FYNNEI. CDR3 loop: CASSFPGLVSVLLLNEQFF. As DNA, the CDR3 is TGTGCCAGCAGTTTCCCGGGACTAGTAAGTGTACTTCTTTTGAACGAGCAGTTCTTC.

This chain links TRBV5-1 with TRBJ1-4, with TRBD1 matching over 8 bases. The V and J ends lost 1 base and 4 bases, in that order; junction bases with no gene match: 3. CDR1 and CDR2 from the germline V gene are SGHRS and YFSETQ. The CDR3 extends over 15 amino acids. Here the CDR3 DNA reads TGCGCCAGCAGCTTGACTACAGGGGGTAATGAAAAACTGTTTTTT. Protein: CASSLTTGGNEKLFF.

The V gene is TRBV5-1, the J gene TRBJ2-1; D gene unclear. Germline loops: CDR1 SGHRS, CDR2 YFSETQ. V lost 4 bases, J lost 0 bases, and 11 bases lay in between. The CDR3 covers 15 residues. This CDR3 reads CASSLSTSSYNEQFF. The CDR3 DNA reads as TGCGCCAGCAGCCTCTCCACGAGCTCCTACAATGAGCAGTTCTTC.

The gene calls are TRBV5-1 and TRBJ2-7; D remains unclear. Germline CDR1 and CDR2: SGHRS and YFSETQ. The V end was cut by 4 bases, the J end by 5 bases, with 16 bases between. There are 14 residues in the CDR3. For the CDR3, the DNA is TGCGCCAGCAGCATAGGGTGGTCGATCCACGAGCAGTACTTC. Its translation: CASSIGWSIHEQYF.

The chain links TRBV14 to TRBJ2-3; D ambiguous. This CDR3 spans 13 amino acids. Trimming pared 3 bases from V and 5 bases from J, leaving 9 bases between. Germline V gives CDR1 SGHDN, CDR2 FVKESK. This chain's CDR3 is CASSQDRLDTQYF. CDR3 sequence (DNA): TGTGCCAGCAGCCAGGACCGGCTAGATACGCAGTATTTT. Based on the CDR3 plus reference TRBV14 and TRBJ2-3, the full variable domain is EAGVTQFPSHSVIEKGQTVTLRCDPISGHDNLYWYRRVMGKEIKFLLHFVKESKQDESGMPNNRFLAERTGGTYSTLKVQPAELEDSGVYFCASSQDRLDTQYFGPGTRLTVL.

The chain uses TRBV2 and TRBJ1-2, with D uncertain. The CDR3 length is 13 residues. Germline lookup yields CDR1 SNHLY and CDR2 FYNNEI. V lost 4 bases and J 3 bases, leaving 9 bases between the germline ends. The CDR3 nucleotides are TGTGCCAGCAGTGCCGGGGAGCACTATGGCTACACCTTC. Translation gives CASSAGEHYGYTF.

This chain connects TRBV5-8 to TRBJ2-7; tentatively, D is TRBD1 (6 bases). This CDR3 contains 15 residues. CDR1 is SGHTS, CDR2 YDEGEE, per germline. Trimming took off 4 bases at V and 2 bases at J, with 16 bases between the two ends. The CDR3 bases are TGTGCCAGCAGCCCTCGGCAGGGGCCCACCTACGAGCAGTACTTC. Its translation is CASSPRQGPTYEQYF.

The gene calls are TRBV7-2 and TRBJ2-3; TRBD2 might be the D (5 bases). CDR1 is SGHTA and CDR2 is FQGNSA in the germline V gene. This CDR3 is built from 16 residues. Trimming stripped 1 base from V and 6 bases from J, with 17 bases between. This chain's CDR3 is CASSLGLALRADTQYF. The CDR3 bases are TGTGCCAGCAGCTTAGGGCTAGCTTTGAGGGCGGATACGCAGTATTTT.

The chain uses TRBV10-3 and TRBJ2-3; D uncertain. Germline V lookup: CDR1 ENHRY, CDR2 SYGVKD. Between the trimmed V and J ends, which lost 5 bases and 0 bases, there was a span of 9 bases. The length of the CDR3 is 14 residues. The CDR3 region has the DNA TGTGCCATCAGTCGGTCTGGGAGCACAGATACGCAGTATTTT. Amino acid sequence: CAISRSGSTDTQYF.

The rearrangement links TRBV30 to TRBJ1-4; the match to TRBD1 covers 7 bases. Germline assignment: CDR1 GTSNPN and CDR2 SVGIG (reference sequence). Trimming took 3 bases from V and 4 from J; bases not matched to a gene: 8. This CDR3 has 15 residues. The CDR3 region is CAWRVPGQHNEKLFF. The DNA of the CDR3 is TGTGCCTGGAGGGTCCCGGGACAGCATAATGAAAAACTGTTTTTT.

The chain is built from TRBV6-6 and TRBJ1-2; D gene ambiguous. Germline values: CDR1 MNHNY, CDR2 SVGAGI (reference sequence). The V gene lost 4 bases and the J gene lost 2 bases, with 8 bases spanning the gap. This CDR3 spans 13 amino acids. Here the CDR3 DNA reads TGTGCCAGCAGTTTTCAGGACAACTATGGCTACACCTTC. The encoded protein is CASSFQDNYGYTF.

This clone has just one count. The chain couples TRBV28 to TRBJ2-6; D is unclear. The V end lost 6 bases, the J end lost 2 bases, and 5 bases lay between the germline ends. Germline V lookup: CDR1 MDHEN, CDR2 SYDVKM. This CDR3 has 13 residues. The CDR3 DNA reads as TGTGCCAGCAGCCAGGCTGGGGCCAACGTCCTGACTTTC. Translation: CASSQAGANVLTF.

The gene calls are TRBV28 and TRBJ1-1; D remains unclear. V lost 5 bases and J lost 2, with 3 bases in between. The CDR3 totals 11 residues. The V gene's germline CDR1 is MDHEN and CDR2 SYDVKM. In nucleotides, the CDR3 is TGTGCCAGCAGTCCAAACACTGAAGCTTTCTTT. As protein: CASSPNTEAFF.

The chain joins TRBV19 to TRBJ1-5; maybe TRBD1 (6 bases). The CDR3 extends over 16 amino acids. Trimming shortened V by 3 bases and J by 3 bases, and 15 bases separated the two germline ends. CDR1 is LNHDA and CDR2 is SQIVND in the germline V gene (reference sequence). The CDR3 DNA sequence: TGTGCCAGTAGTATTGGGGGCGGACGGTTCAATCAGCCCCAGCATTTT. It specifies CASSIGGGRFNQPQHF.

The CDR3 DNA reads as TGTGCCAGCAGCAGGACAGGGTCGAGAGATCAGCCCCAGCATTTT. Residues: CASSRTGSRDQPQHF. The chain uses TRBV6-1 and TRBJ1-5; 8 bases are a match to TRBD1. Germline V lookup: CDR1 MNHNS, CDR2 SASEGT. The CDR3 totals 15 residues. V shed 6 bases, J shed 5 bases, and the junction held 9 bases outside the gene matches.

The CDR3: CASSPATALTGAYGYTF. The CDR3 DNA reads TGTGCCAGTAGTCCCGCGACAGCCTTGACCGGGGCGTACGGCTACACCTTC. The chain couples TRBV19 to TRBJ1-2, with a weak D call TRBD1 (5 bases). Trimming took 5 bases from V and 8 from J, leaving 27 bases between them. The CDR3 totals 17 residues. Germline V CDR1 and CDR2: LNHDA, SQIVND (reference sequence).